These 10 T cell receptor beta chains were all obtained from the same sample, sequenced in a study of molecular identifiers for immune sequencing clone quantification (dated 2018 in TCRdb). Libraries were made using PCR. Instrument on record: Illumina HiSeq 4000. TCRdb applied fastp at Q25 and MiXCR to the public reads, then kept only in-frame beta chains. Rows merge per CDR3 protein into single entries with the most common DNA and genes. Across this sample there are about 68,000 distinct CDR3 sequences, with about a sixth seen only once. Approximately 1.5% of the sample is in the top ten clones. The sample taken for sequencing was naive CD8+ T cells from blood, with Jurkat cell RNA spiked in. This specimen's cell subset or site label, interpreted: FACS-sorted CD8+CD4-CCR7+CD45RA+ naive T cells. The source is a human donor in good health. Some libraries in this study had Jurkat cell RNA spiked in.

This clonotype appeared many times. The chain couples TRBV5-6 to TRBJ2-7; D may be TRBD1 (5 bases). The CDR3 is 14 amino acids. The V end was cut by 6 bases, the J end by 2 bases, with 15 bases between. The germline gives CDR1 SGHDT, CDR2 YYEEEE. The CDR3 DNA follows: TGTGCCAGCACCCCCGGGCAGGGTACCTACGAGCAGTACTTC. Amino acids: CASTPGQGTYEQYF.

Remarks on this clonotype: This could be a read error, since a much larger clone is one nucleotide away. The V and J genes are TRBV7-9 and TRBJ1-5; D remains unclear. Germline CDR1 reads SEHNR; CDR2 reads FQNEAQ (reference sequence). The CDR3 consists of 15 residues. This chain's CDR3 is CANSSGTGLSQPQHF. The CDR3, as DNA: TGTGCCAACAGCTCCGGCACGGGGTTAAGTCAGCCCCAGCATTTT.

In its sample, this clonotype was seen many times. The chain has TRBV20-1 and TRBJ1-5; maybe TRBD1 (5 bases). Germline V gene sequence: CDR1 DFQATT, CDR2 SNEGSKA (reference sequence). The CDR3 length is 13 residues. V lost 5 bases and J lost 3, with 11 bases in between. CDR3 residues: CSAYDRLNQPQHF. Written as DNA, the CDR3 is TGCAGTGCTTATGACAGACTCAATCAGCCCCAGCATTTT.

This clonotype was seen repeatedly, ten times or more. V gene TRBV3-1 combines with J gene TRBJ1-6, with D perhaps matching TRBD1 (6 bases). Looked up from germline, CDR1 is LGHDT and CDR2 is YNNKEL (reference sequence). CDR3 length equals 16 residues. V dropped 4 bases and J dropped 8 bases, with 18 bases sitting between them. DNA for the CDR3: TGTGCCAGCAGCCCCTTTGGGGGGGCTGAGGATTCACCCCTCCACTTT. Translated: CASSPFGGAEDSPLHF.

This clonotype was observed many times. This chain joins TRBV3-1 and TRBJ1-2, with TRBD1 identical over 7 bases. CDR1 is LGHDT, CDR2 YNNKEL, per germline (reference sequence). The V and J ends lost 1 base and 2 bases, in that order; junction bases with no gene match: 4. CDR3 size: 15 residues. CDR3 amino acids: CASSQVSGQNYGYTF. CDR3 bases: TGTGCCAGCAGCCAAGTGTCGGGACAGAACTATGGCTACACCTTC.

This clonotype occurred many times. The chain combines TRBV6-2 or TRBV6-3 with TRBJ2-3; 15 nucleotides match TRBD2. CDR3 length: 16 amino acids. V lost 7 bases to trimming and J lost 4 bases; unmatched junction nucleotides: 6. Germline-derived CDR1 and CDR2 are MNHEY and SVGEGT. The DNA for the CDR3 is TGTGCCAGCAACGGACTAGCGGGAGGGCCGCCAGATACGCAGTATTTT. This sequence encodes CASNGLAGGPPDTQYF.

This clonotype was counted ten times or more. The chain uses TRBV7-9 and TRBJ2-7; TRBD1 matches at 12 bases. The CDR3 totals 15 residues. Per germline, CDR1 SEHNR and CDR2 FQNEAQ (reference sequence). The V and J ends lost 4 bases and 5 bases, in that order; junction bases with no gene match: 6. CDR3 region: CASSSRDRGPDEQYF. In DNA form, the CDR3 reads TGTGCCAGCAGCTCCCGGGACAGGGGGCCTGACGAGCAGTACTTC.

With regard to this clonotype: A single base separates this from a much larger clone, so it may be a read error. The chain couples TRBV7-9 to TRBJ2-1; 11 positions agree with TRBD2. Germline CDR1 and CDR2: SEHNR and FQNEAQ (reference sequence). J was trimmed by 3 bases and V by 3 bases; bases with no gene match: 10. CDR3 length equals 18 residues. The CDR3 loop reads CASSFPTSGEPSYNEQFF. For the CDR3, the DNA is TGTGCCAGCAGCTTCCCGACTAGCGGGGAACCCAGCTACAATGAGCAGTTCTTC.

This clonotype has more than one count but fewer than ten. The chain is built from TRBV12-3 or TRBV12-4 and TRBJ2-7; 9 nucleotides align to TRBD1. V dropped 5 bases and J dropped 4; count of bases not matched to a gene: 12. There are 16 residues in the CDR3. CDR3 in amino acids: CASSPGEQGAEYEQYF. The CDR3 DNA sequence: TGTGCCAGCAGTCCAGGGGAACAGGGGGCTGAATACGAGCAGTACTTC.

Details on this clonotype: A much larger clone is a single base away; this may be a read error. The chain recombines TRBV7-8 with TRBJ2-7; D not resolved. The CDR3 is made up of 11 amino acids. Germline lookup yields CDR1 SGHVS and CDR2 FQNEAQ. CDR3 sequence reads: CASSDGSALFF. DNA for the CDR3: TGTGCCAGCAGCGACGGCTCAGCCCTTTTTTTC.